This T cell receptor (beta chain) comes out of a study of graft-versus-host responses after intestinal transplantation (dated by TCRdb to the early 2020s). Concerning the study at large: Multivisceral, liver-intestinal, or isolated intestinal transplants were received by the recipients. Every recipient was given anti-thymocyte globulin induction, then maintenance tacrolimus and steroids for about three years. Graft-versus-host and host-versus-graft alloreactive T cell clones were tracked in the graft, circulation and bone marrow after intestinal transplantation using bulk TCR-beta CDR3 sequencing. To identify alloreactive clones, pre-transplant mixed lymphocyte reaction products were sequenced and compared with unstimulated pre-transplant donor and recipient T cells. Of the roughly 23 intestinal transplant recipients enrolled in the cohort, one of whom was a retransplant, a few patients without pretransplant specimens were excluded. Donor T cell macrochimerism was defined as a peak of at least 4% donor T cells among recipient peripheral blood mononuclear cells. Instead of going to the commercial service, samples from a few later patients were sequenced in-house on an Illumina MiSeq and processed with MiXCR. Findings and caveats that apply to the study as a whole: Conclusions were limited by the relatively low number and heterogeneity of intestinal transplant patients. GvH clones turned up in recipient bone marrow, with some appearing earlier in ileal mucosa or blood, a pattern consistent with an intestinal mucosal origin. Early after transplant, declines in HvG clones were associated with peak levels of circulating GvH clones. In the allografts of patients with donor T cell macrochimerism, GvH to HvG T cell clonal ratios were high.

This clone was counted ten times or more. One base away there is no much larger clone; base qualities are not given. The library was made by the immunoSEQ multiplex PCR assay. In most patients, genomic DNA was isolated using the Qiagen DNeasy Blood and Tissue Kit and sent frozen to Adaptive Biotechnologies for TCR sequencing. High-throughput TCR-beta CDR3 sequencing of genomic DNA from most patients was performed by Adaptive Biotechnologies. The study's processing was this. TCR sequencing data were retrieved from Adaptive's ImmunoSEQ software for 15 to 20 patients, whereas a few other patients were processed with MiXCR and VDJtools. To correct CD4 versus CD8 sorting errors, any sequence found in both subsets at a frequency ratio below 5:1 was removed. CDR3 nucleotide sequences shared between donor and recipient were removed because the origin of such sequences could not be assigned. To be classed as alloreactive, a clone needed at least 2-fold expansion over unstimulated cells and a minimum CFSE-low frequency of 0.002% (template counts) or 0.001% (read counts). A clone was considered mappable if detected in the sequenced pre-transplant spleen, lymph node, or MLR CFSE-low populations of the donor or recipient. The cumulative frequency of alloreactive clones was calculated as a percentage of all sequences, weighted by copy number. The immuneACCESS repertoire file appears here via TCRdb, limited to in-frame rearrangements. These files lack a portion of the clones; in checked studies, under half of the deficit traces to unresolved V genes, and the cause of the others is not known. V, J and clone size are taken as reported in that table, and D and trimming were inferred from the DNA itself. Present in this sample are 8,000 to 10,000 clones, 29% of which were seen just once. The ten biggest clones cover roughly 6.2% of the sample.

CDR1 LGHNT and CDR2 FRNRAP were looked up in the germline V gene. The CDR3 numbers 15 residues from cysteine through phenylalanine. Here the CDR3 DNA is all that survives: 45 bases in frame from base 1. The time point label of this sample denotes: cells obtained before transplantation from donor or recipient. Mixed lymphocyte reactions plated around 200,000 CFSE-labeled pre-transplant responders with around 200,000 irradiated violet-dye-labeled stimulators and were cultured for more than five days. After the mixed lymphocyte reaction, proliferating CD3+CD4+CFSE-low and CD3+CD8+CFSE-low responder cells were FACS-sorted on a BD Influx sorter.

The chain joins TRBV12-5 to TRBJ1-5; a tentative D match to TRBD1 spans 5 bases. This sample comprised alloreactive CD8+ T cells from a mixed lymphocyte reaction culture, obtained before intestinal transplant. The sample's cell subset or site, from its label and the paper: CFSE-low proliferating T cells sorted from roughly 6-day pre-transplant mixed lymphocyte reaction (GvH or HvG direction). The receptor was derived from a human patient who received an intestinal transplant. CDR3 region: CRPPWGVDGNQPQHF. In nucleotides, the sequence is TGTAGGCCCCCGTGGGGCGTGGATGGCAATCAGCCCCAGCATTTT. The full variable domain, completed from the reference TRBV12-5 and TRBJ1-5 proteins outside the CDR3, reads DARVTQTPRHKVTEMGQEVTMRCQPILGHNTVFWYRQTMMQGLELLAYFRNRAPLDDSGMPKDRFSAEMPDATLATLKIQPSEPRDSAVYFCRPPWGVDGNQPQHFGDGTRLSIL.